The clone carrying this T cell receptor beta chain was picked up a small number of times. Its target is not known. The data were taken from a study of T cell repertoires in cytomegalovirus infection. The overall study: Both a matching HLA type and CMV infection were indicated by public TCR beta signatures.

Findings and caveats of the study: Using cumulative public TCR beta family frequency, the authors identified those who carried CMV together with the relevant HLA. HLA-C-restricted CMV clonotypes gave the most frequent clonotype in two of eight donors.

One entry per CDR3 protein, called by TCRdb with MiXCR from the reads. The table includes 150,000 to 200,000 distinct CDR3 sequences, over 13% detected once. Trimming removed 3 bases from V and 1 base from J, with 13 bases in between. The CDR3 consists of 15 residues. Germline CDR1 SQVTM, CDR2 ANQGSEA. The sequencing input was PBMCs. The chain is built from TRBV29-1 and TRBJ2-1, with D perhaps TRBD2 (5 bases). The origin of this receptor is a human donor in good health (CMV status not recorded). Some clones in this sample may be carry-over from other donors' samples. DNA for the CDR3: TGCAGCGTTGACGGACTGGTCGGATCCTACAATGAGCAGTTCTTC. This codes for CSVDGLVGSYNEQFF.